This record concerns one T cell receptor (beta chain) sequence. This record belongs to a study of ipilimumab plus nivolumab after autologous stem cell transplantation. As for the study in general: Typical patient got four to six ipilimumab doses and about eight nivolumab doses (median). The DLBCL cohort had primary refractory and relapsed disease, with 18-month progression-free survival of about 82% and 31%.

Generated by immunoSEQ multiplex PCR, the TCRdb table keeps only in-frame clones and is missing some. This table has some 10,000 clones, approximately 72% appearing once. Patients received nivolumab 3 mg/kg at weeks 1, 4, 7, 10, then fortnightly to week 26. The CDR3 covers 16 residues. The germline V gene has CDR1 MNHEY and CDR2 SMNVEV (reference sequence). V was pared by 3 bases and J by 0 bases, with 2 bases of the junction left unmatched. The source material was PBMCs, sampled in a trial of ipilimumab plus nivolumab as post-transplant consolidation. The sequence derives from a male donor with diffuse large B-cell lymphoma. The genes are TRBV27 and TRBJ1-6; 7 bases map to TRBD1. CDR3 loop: CASSFRGDSYNSPLHF. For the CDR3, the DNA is TGTGCCAGCAGTTTCAGGGGGGACTCCTATAATTCACCCCTCCACTTT.